The source of this T cell receptor (beta chain) is a study of blood T cell repertoires in COVID-19. TCRdb's table, derived via immunoSEQ multiplex PCR, lists solely in-frame clones and lacks some. Of about 260,000 clones listed, around 87% are singletons. CDR1 and CDR2 (germline): MNHNS, SASEGT. After removal of 3 bases from V and 14 bases from J, the junction contained 13 bases not matched to a gene. The CDR3 length is 14 residues. This chain joins TRBV6-1 and TRBJ1-1; 9 nucleotides align to TRBD1. The specimen was peripheral blood. This receptor was taken from a woman aged 40 to 50 who had recovered from COVID-19. In DNA form, the CDR3 reads TGTGCCAGCAGTGAGGGGACAGGGTCGGAAAGGGAATTCTTT. Its translation: CASSEGTGSEREFF.